The 10 T cell receptor beta chains below all came from one sample that was sequenced in a study of CD8 T cells in ankylosing spondylitis. In TCRdb, the 5' RACE reads were re-called with MiXCR into one record per CDR3 protein. The sample holds approximately 350,000 distinct CDR3 sequences, roughly 14% seen once. What was sequenced was blood, either unsorted or a sorted T cell fraction (not recorded which). Receptors originate from a male donor with ankylosing spondylitis or in good health (not recorded which).

This clonotype was picked up a small number of times. This chain connects TRBV6-1 to TRBJ2-3, with 10 bases identical to TRBD1. Germline V CDR1 and CDR2: MNHNS, SASEGT. The CDR3 is made up of 16 amino acids. V was clipped by 5 bases and J by 8 bases; unmatched bases: 13. CDR3 sequence reads: CASSRTVTGGWGTQYF. DNA for the CDR3: TGTGCCAGCAGTCGGACTGTGACAGGGGGCTGGGGTACGCAGTATTTT.

Concerning this clonotype itself: This clone may be a read error of a much larger clone one base away. This chain connects TRBV5-4 to TRBJ2-1; D is uncertain. Deletions cut 0 bases from V and 3 bases from J, with 22 bases between. CDR1 SGHNT and CDR2 YYREEE come from the germline V gene (reference sequence). CDR3 length: 19 amino acids. CDR3 nucleotide sequence: TGTGCCAGCAGCTTGGTGTGGGTAGCCCCCGGCCCCCGCTACAATGAGCAGTTCTTC. It is translated as CASSLVWVAPGPRYNEQFF.

Worth noting for this clonotype: One end of the junction does not line up with germline, which may come from a read error. The V call is TRBV20-1, the J call TRBJ1-3; possibly TRBD1 for D (5 bases). The CDR3 has 17 amino acids. The germline V gene encodes CDR1 DFQATT and CDR2 SNEGSKA (reference sequence). DNA for the CDR3: TGCTGTGCTAGATTATTACCGGGACGGCACTCTGGAAACACCATATATTTT. It encodes CCARLLPGRHSGNTIYF.

V gene TRBV25-1 combines with J gene TRBJ2-1, with D uncertain. The CDR3 is made up of 15 amino acids. The V end was cut by 3 bases, the J end by 5 bases, with 14 bases between. Looked up from germline, CDR1 is MGHDK and CDR2 is SYGVNS. The CDR3 DNA follows: TGTGCCAGCAGTGACCCCCGAGGAGTACACAATGAGCAGTTCTTC. This gives the protein CASSDPRGVHNEQFF.

This clonotype was recorded at least ten times. The gene calls are TRBV29-1 and TRBJ2-2; no clear D gene. The V gene's germline CDR1 is SQVTM and CDR2 ANQGSEA. V was cut by 3 bases and J by 6 bases, with 11 bases left in between. The CDR3 is made up of 13 amino acids. The CDR3 coding sequence is TGCAGCGTTGATAGAGGAGTCGCCGGGGAGCTGTTTTTT. Translating gives CSVDRGVAGELFF.

This clonotype was detected many times. The J gene is TRBJ1-5, the V gene TRBV12-3 or TRBV12-4; TRBD1 might be the D (5 bases). This CDR3 has 14 residues. The V end was cut by 1 base, the J end by 7 bases, with 11 bases between. CDR3 DNA: TGTGCCAGCAGTTTAGTGGCGGGGGGACAGCCCCAGCATTTT. Translation gives CASSLVAGGQPQHF.

This clonotype has more than one count but fewer than ten. The chain recombines TRBV12-3 or TRBV12-4 with TRBJ2-3; D not resolved. Trimming pared 6 bases from V and 0 bases from J, leaving 10 bases between. This CDR3 comprises 14 residues. The CDR3 protein is CASRLVNSTDTQYF. CDR3 DNA: TGTGCCAGCAGGCTGGTCAATAGCACAGATACGCAGTATTTT.

This clonotype was seen more than once but under ten times. V and J are TRBV12-3 or TRBV12-4 and TRBJ1-2; D is perhaps TRBD1 (5 bases). The CDR3 spans 13 residues. The V and J ends lost 5 bases and 4 bases respectively, with 11 bases between them. The CDR3 bases are TGTGCCAGCAGTGCGGGACGGGTCTATGGCTACACCTTC. Its protein is CASSAGRVYGYTF.

A few counts support this clonotype. This sequence joins TRBV11-2 and TRBJ2-2; 14 positions match TRBD2. This CDR3 is 17 amino acids long. Germline lookup yields CDR1 SGHAT and CDR2 FQNNGV. The V segment lost 5 bases and the J segment 4 bases; nucleotides outside the gene matches: 6. The DNA for the CDR3 is TGTGCCAGCAGCCCGGGACTAGCGGGAGAGGTCACCGGGGAGCTGTTTTTT. It codes for CASSPGLAGEVTGELFF.

V is TRBV9 and J is TRBJ1-2, with unresolved D. From germline, CDR1 is SGDLS and CDR2 YYNGEE. The CDR3 runs 12 residues. The V end lost 7 bases, the J end lost 0 bases, and 7 bases lay between the germline ends. The CDR3 region has the DNA TGTGCCAGCTCCCGAGCTAACTATGGCTACACCTTC. Translated: CASSRANYGYTF.